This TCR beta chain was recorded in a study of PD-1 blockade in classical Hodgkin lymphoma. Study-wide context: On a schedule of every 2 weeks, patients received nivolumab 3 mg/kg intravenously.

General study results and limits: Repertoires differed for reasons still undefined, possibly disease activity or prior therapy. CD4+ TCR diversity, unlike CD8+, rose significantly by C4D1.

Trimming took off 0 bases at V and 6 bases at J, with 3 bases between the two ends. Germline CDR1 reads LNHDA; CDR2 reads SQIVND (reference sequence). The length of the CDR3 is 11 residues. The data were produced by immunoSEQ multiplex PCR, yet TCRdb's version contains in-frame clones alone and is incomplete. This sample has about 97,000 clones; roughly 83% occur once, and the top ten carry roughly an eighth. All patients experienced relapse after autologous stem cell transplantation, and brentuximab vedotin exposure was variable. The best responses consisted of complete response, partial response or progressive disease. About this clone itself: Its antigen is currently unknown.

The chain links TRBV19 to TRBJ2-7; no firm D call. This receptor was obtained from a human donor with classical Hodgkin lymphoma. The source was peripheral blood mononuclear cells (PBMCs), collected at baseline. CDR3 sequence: CASSIEGEQYF. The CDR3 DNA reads TGTGCCAGTAGTATAGAGGGCGAGCAGTACTTC. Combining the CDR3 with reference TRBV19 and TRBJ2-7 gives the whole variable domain DGGITQSPKYLFRKEGQNVTLSCEQNLNHDAMYWYRQDPGQGLRLIYYSQIVNDFQKGDIAEGYSVSREKKESFPLTVTSAQKNPTAFYLCASSIEGEQYFGPGTRLTVT.